Listed below are T cell receptor beta chains from one sample, sequenced in a study of Ad26.COV2.S vaccination and SARS-CoV-2 variants. Method: immunoSEQ multiplex PCR; TCRdb's copy keeps in-frame clones and lacks some. The data show around 7,000 clones, around 83% seen once. Here the sequenced sample was peripheral blood, taken after recovery from COVID-19. These receptors were collected from a human donor who had recovered from COVID-19. Both conserved end residues are part of each CDR3. The D gene is left open where the match is weak. Expanded clones get a size class; other rows say once, few or many, or leave the size out.

D: .; length: 14; V: TRBV18; size: .; J: TRBJ2-7; CDR3: CASSPSGQNYEQYF
D: .; length: 12; V: TRBV19; size: few; J: TRBJ1-2; CDR3: CASTGTNYGYTF
D: .; length: 12; V: TRBV18; size: .; J: TRBJ2-5; CDR3: CASSPGQETQYF
D: .; length: 15; V: TRBV5-4; size: .; J: TRBJ1-2; CDR3: CASSLGHPGLYGYTF
D: TRBD2; length: 19; V: TRBV4-3; size: .; J: TRBJ2-7; CDR3: CASSQEASGRGLLPWEQYF
D: .; length: 12; V: TRBV13; size: .; J: TRBJ2-7; CDR3: CASSLSTYEQYF
D: TRBD1; length: 16; V: TRBV7-9; size: .; J: TRBJ1-4; CDR3: CASSRTGGPTNEKLFF
D: .; length: 16; V: TRBV9; size: .; J: TRBJ2-2; CDR3: CASSVLADLFTGELFF
D: TRBD1; length: 18; V: TRBV3-1/TRBV3-2; size: .; J: TRBJ1-4; CDR3: CASSQDYRTGGFNEKLFF
D: .; length: 16; V: TRBV11-2; size: .; J: TRBJ2-3; CDR3: CASSLREGIDTDTQYF
D: .; length: 14; V: TRBV7-9; size: .; J: TRBJ1-5; CDR3: CASSLVGDNQPQHF
D: .; length: 12; V: TRBV9; size: few; J: TRBJ2-1; CDR3: CASSVMHNEQFF
D: .; length: 14; V: TRBV6-5; size: once; J: TRBJ1-1; CDR3: CASTLDGQNTEAFF
D: .; length: 15; V: TRBV6-5; size: .; J: TRBJ1-1; CDR3: CASSWVGGPVAEAFF
D: .; length: 12; V: TRBV6-1; size: .; J: TRBJ2-7; CDR3: CASSEQGSEQYF
D: .; length: 13; V: TRBV25-1; size: once; J: TRBJ2-7; CDR3: CASRADPEYEQYF
D: .; length: 14; V: TRBV9; size: .; J: TRBJ2-2; CDR3: CASSAAGAPGELFF
D: .; length: 13; V: TRBV5-5; size: .; J: TRBJ1-1; CDR3: CASSWGQNTEAFF
D: .; length: 11; V: TRBV20-1; size: .; J: TRBJ1-2; CDR3: CSAWTAGGYTF
D: .; length: 16; V: TRBV6-2/TRBV6-3; size: .; J: TRBJ1-1; CDR3: CASSYSRPGLETEAFF
D: .; length: 15; V: TRBV27; size: .; J: TRBJ2-2; CDR3: CASSLRGLSSGELFF
D: .; length: 15; V: TRBV4-3; size: .; J: TRBJ2-1; CDR3: CASSGGVSWDNEQFF
D: .; length: 13; V: TRBV5-4; size: once; J: TRBJ2-5; CDR3: CASSLAGPETQYF
D: .; length: 14; V: TRBV14; size: .; J: TRBJ1-1; CDR3: CASSLVGGNTEAFF
D: .; length: 14; V: TRBV4-3; size: .; J: TRBJ2-7; CDR3: CASSLGAVGSEQYF
D: .; length: 16; V: TRBV24-1; size: .; J: TRBJ2-1; CDR3: CATSDPGTYSYNEQFF
D: .; length: 14; V: TRBV6-5; size: once; J: TRBJ2-7; CDR3: CASSYSRLEYEQYF
D: .; length: 14; V: TRBV3-1/TRBV3-2; size: .; J: TRBJ2-2; CDR3: CASSQYREGGELFF
D: .; length: 13; V: TRBV24-1; size: .; J: TRBJ2-2; CDR3: CATSDLVSGELFF
D: .; length: 13; V: TRBV7-9; size: .; J: TRBJ1-2; CDR3: CASSLRGDYGYTF
D: TRBD2; length: 15; V: TRBV7-2; size: .; J: TRBJ2-7; CDR3: CASSLGRGGPYEQYF
D: TRBD2; length: 19; V: TRBV7-9; size: .; J: TRBJ2-1; CDR3: CASSPLAGGQLPPYNEQFF
D: TRBD2; length: 15; V: TRBV2; size: few; J: TRBJ2-5; CDR3: CASSPTLGLGETQYF
D: TRBD2; length: 14; V: TRBV6-1; size: .; J: TRBJ2-5; CDR3: CASSEAGGPGTQYF
D: .; length: 16; V: TRBV6-2/TRBV6-3; size: once; J: TRBJ1-5; CDR3: CASSSESLASQQPQHF
D: .; length: 14; V: TRBV10-3; size: .; J: TRBJ2-2; CDR3: CAISDLSNTGELFF
D: TRBD2; length: 15; V: TRBV27; size: .; J: TRBJ2-7; CDR3: CASRPGTSRSYEQYF
D: .; length: 16; V: TRBV18; size: .; J: TRBJ2-7; CDR3: CASSPSVGTKAYEQYF
D: TRBD1; length: 12; V: TRBV29-1; size: .; J: TRBJ1-2; CDR3: CSVQQGVGGYTF
D: .; length: 14; V: TRBV28; size: .; J: TRBJ2-1; CDR3: CASSLGPRDNEQFF
D: TRBD2; length: 16; V: TRBV28; size: .; J: TRBJ2-1; CDR3: CASSFLLASSYNEQFF
D: TRBD2; length: 15; V: TRBV18; size: once; J: TRBJ2-1; CDR3: CASSPTSGGAHEQFF
D: TRBD2; length: 18; V: TRBV7-2; size: .; J: TRBJ2-7; CDR3: CASSLPWTSGGADYEQYF
D: .; length: 12; V: TRBV10-3; size: .; J: TRBJ2-7; CDR3: CAISGTGYEQYF
D: .; length: 13; V: TRBV7-6; size: .; J: TRBJ1-5; CDR3: CASSLAPDQPQHF
D: .; length: 14; V: TRBV29-1; size: .; J: TRBJ1-1; CDR3: CSVGRVVVGTEAFF
D: .; length: 15; V: TRBV7-2; size: .; J: TRBJ1-2; CDR3: CASSLGRRPGDGYTF
D: .; length: 13; V: TRBV9; size: .; J: TRBJ2-3; CDR3: CASSPHSTDTQYF
D: TRBD1; length: 16; V: TRBV3-1/TRBV3-2; size: .; J: TRBJ2-7; CDR3: CASSPQGQAPSYEQYF
D: .; length: 16; V: TRBV4-3; size: .; J: TRBJ2-2; CDR3: CASSQEGGILTGELFF
D: TRBD2; length: 16; V: TRBV5-1; size: .; J: TRBJ2-1; CDR3: CASSALAGVSYNEQFF
D: TRBD2; length: 17; V: TRBV7-6; size: .; J: TRBJ2-7; CDR3: CASSRLPNSGVGGEQYF
D: TRBD2; length: 16; V: TRBV9; size: .; J: TRBJ2-1; CDR3: CASSMGLAGVHNEQFF
D: .; length: 12; V: TRBV19; size: .; J: TRBJ1-2; CDR3: CASRNRDYGYTF
D: .; length: 15; V: TRBV7-9; size: .; J: TRBJ1-2; CDR3: CASSSALPADRGYTF
D: .; length: 11; V: TRBV16; size: .; J: TRBJ2-7; CDR3: CASSHGDEQYF
D: .; length: 16; V: TRBV5-5; size: .; J: TRBJ2-3; CDR3: CASRNRDLQITDTQYF
D: TRBD1; length: 15; V: TRBV5-1; size: large; J: TRBJ2-1; CDR3: CASSVWTGGGYEQFF